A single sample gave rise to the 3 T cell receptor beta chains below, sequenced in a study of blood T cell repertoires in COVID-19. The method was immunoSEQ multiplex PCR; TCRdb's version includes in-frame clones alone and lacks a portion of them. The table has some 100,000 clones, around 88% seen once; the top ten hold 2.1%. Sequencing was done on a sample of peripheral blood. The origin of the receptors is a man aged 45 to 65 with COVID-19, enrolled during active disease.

For the CDR3, the DNA is TGTGCCAGCAGCAGCCGGGTCAGGGTTAGTAACTATGGCTACACCTTC. Protein: CASSSRVRVSNYGYTF. The chain joins TRBV3-1 (or the pseudogene TRBV3-2) to TRBJ1-2; the D gene is possibly TRBD1 (5 bases). The germline V gene has CDR1 LGHDT and CDR2 YNNKEL (reference sequence). This CDR3 has 16 amino acids. V lost 5 bases, J lost 1 base, and 17 bases lay in between.

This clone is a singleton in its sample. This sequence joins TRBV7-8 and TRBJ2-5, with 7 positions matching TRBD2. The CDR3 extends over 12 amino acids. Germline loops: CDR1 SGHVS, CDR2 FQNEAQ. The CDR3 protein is CASSASGETQYF. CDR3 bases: TGTGCGTCGTCGGCTAGCGGAGAGACCCAGTACTTC. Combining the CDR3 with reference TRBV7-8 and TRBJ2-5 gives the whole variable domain GAGVSQSPRYKVAKRGQDVALRCDPISGHVSLFWYQQALGQGPEFLTYFQNEAQLDKSGLPSDRFFAERPEGSVSTLKIQRTQQEDSAVYLCASSASGETQYFGPGTRLLVL.

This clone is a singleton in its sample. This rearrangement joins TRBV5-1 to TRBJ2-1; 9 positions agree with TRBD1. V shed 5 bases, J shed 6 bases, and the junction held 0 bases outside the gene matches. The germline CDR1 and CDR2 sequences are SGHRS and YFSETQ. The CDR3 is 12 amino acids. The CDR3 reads CASRTGGNEQFF. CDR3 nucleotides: TGCGCCAGCAGGACAGGGGGCAATGAGCAGTTCTTC.